This TCR beta chain is drawn from a study of cytomegalovirus exposure and HLA in healthy donors listed by TCRdb under 2017. For context, the study as a whole: According to an earlier analysis of 587 of the donors, some 180 million T cells yielded 95 million to 140 million unique TCR beta sequences and 250 to 350 Gb of sequence data. HLA typing covered class I and class II loci at four-digit resolution. An earlier analysis of some 600 of the donors applied high-throughput TCR beta sequencing to assess whether each TCR beta V gene segment acted as functional or pseudogenic. The genetic ancestry cluster associated with self-reported Caucasian donors included around four fifths of the 398 genotyped donors. Several DR-DQ haplotypes were treated as single units for association and clustering because of strong linkage in the cohort. A separate validation cohort of over a hundred different subjects was used in addition to the 666-subject first cohort. Rather than using new phenotypic data, the later analysis identified candidate immune exposures from TCR beta sequences and from how often those sequences occurred across donors. Genome-wide SNP genotypes for about 60% of the roughly 670 donors were used in a later genetic analysis, which treated that subset as a discovery cohort. An early release that covered around 590 HLA-typed donors contained about 290 gigabases of sequencing data and tens of millions of unique TCR sequences. Among around 400 genotyped donors of the cohort, an average of around 250,000 unique TCR beta nucleotide sequences was sequenced per donor, of which approximately 18% were non-productive. Typing coverage varied by locus: roughly 629-630 donors for A, B, C, DRB1 and DQB1; roughly 500 for DQA1; 600 to 610 for DPA1; approximately 450 for DPB1. A later analysis re-analyzed previously published TCR beta repertoires from roughly 690 donors and added high-resolution HLA genotyping to study TCR occurrence patterns. Every repertoire in the discovery cohort had been generated on one and the same sequencing platform. Using immunosequencing, the study profiled T cell repertoires from about 610 subjects and related those repertoires to cytomegalovirus serostatus. Donor age, sex, ethnicity and CMV serostatus were collected together with the repertoire data. The aim of the study was to test whether cataloging public T cell receptors could identify signatures of past pathogen exposure. To predict cytomegalovirus infection status, the study brought together high-throughput TCR immunosequencing, statistical association of individual TCRs with disease status, and machine learning.

Broad study findings and their caveats: A later analysis found that HLA-associated TCR beta chains were more clonally expanded and had lower generation probabilities than equally common non-associated chains. In a later analysis, 15,000 to 20,000 TCR beta sequences were associated with specific HLA alleles at a false discovery rate of 0.05. A further reported finding was that TCR beta sequences accurately predicted the HLA-A and HLA-B alleles for most subjects in the first cohort. Most CMV-associated TCR beta chains appeared to be HLA-restricted in a later analysis, and the HLA associations seemed to be driven largely by CMV exposure. In this cohort, only TCR beta chains were sequenced, and detectable features were limited by the absence of alpha or paired-chain data. The classifier was reported to diagnose cytomegalovirus status with high specificity and sensitivity in both the original and validation cohorts. Strong co-occurrence of HLA alleles, especially DR and DQ, made assigning TCR associations to individual alleles difficult. Broadly in line with IMGT annotations, most TCR beta V segments showed up in productive rearrangements about 90% or about 30% of the time in an earlier analysis of 587 of the donors. For the cohort, immune exposure information was limited to CMV serostatus. Across donors, most TCR sequences were observed very rarely, whereas some public TCRs were present in many individuals. According to a later analysis, parvovirus B19, influenza, CMV and Epstein-Barr virus appeared linked to several top co-occurrence clusters. In a later analysis, TCR association rates were found to vary across HLA loci, with the most associated TCRs seen for DRB1 alleles and the fewest for HLA-C alleles. Correlated functional status among segregating V segments might be attributable to linkage disequilibrium, but an unknown experimental factor could not be ruled out. It was suggested by the authors that the approach could potentially be generalized to other disease states and immunological phenotypes. A few of the identified cytomegalovirus-associated TCR beta chains were confirmed in vitro to be specific for cytomegalovirus antigens. Compared with the roughly 670-donor mean, donors in an Asian-associated ancestry cluster had fewer N-insertions in productive TCRs, according to a later genetic analysis. Presence/absence analyses assumed roughly uniform sequencing depth across donors, an assumption that may not hold. In a later genetic analysis, a missense DCLRE1C variant was associated with V-gene and J-gene trimming of TCR beta chains, and the association was replicated in an independent cohort. A total of some 180 TCR beta chains were listed by the study as associated with cytomegalovirus. HLA typing was unavailable for some donors at each locus, so association tests used only the typed subset. A cluster of highly shared sequence variants was judged likely to be a technical artifact of the sequencing pipeline. Over 15 rarely observed V segments, including chromosome 9 orphons, were excluded from the earlier analysis of several hundred of the donors because counts were too low.

On this clone: Its antigen remains unidentified. Base qualities were left out, and no much larger clone turns up one base away.

The cohort was made up of under 800 healthy bone marrow donors. All cohort members were sampled while nominally healthy, although unrecorded immune exposures were likely present. The donor was CMV seropositive and was included in the group of 250 to 350 seropositive cohort members. A peripheral blood sample was collected from each donor, and TCR beta sequencing was performed on peripheral blood mononuclear cells. Genomic DNA extraction from the blood cell samples was performed with the Qiagen DNeasy Blood Extraction Kit. The library was prepared using the immunoSEQ multiplex PCR assay. A mixture of 60 forward primers for TCR Vbeta segments and 13 reverse primers for TCR Jbeta segments was used in the multiplex PCR. Amplification of the CDR3 region of rearranged TCR beta genes was performed with a multiplex PCR assay on genomic DNA. Amplified TCR beta libraries were sequenced as 87-base-pair reads on the Illumina HiSeq System. The authors' analysis ran thus. Across the roughly 670 repertoires, a later analysis counted tens of millions of unique TCR beta chains, roughly 11 million of which were shared by at least two donors. To remove PCR and sequencing errors, raw reads were error-corrected and collapsed into unique sequences using a nearest-neighbor algorithm that merged closely related sequences. Alignment of CDR3 sequences to IMGT reference sequences was used to assign V, D and J gene segments. For a sequence to be retained, at least a six-nucleotide match to both a V gene segment and a J gene segment was required. A rearrangement was called productive if the CDR3 had no stop codons and remained in frame with V and J, and every other rearrangement was called non-productive. Following IMGT convention, CDR3 was defined as the stretch from the second conserved V-encoded cysteine up to the conserved J-encoded phenylalanine. The earlier analysis of 500 to 600 of the donors excluded sequences that lacked an unambiguous match to a single V gene segment. An earlier analysis of under 750 of the donors called V segments functional above 56.7% productive rearrangements and segregating when the between-donor standard deviation exceeded 5%. A statistical classification framework was built to diagnose cytomegalovirus status from the catalog of TCR beta chain sequences. In a later analysis, TCR nucleotide sequences were compared against IMGT/GENE-DB human TR gene sequences so that V and J genes could be assigned. Using the TCRdist pipeline, a later analysis assigned CDR3 sequences along with most-parsimonious VDJ recombination scenarios. A later analysis defined each TCR beta chain by its CDR3 amino acid sequence plus V-gene family, and excluded reads lacking a unique V-gene family. In a later analysis, fewer than 650 highly shared, low-generation-probability nucleotide sequences were removed to address suspected cross-contamination and a sequencing artifact. A later analysis calculated a clonal expansion index for each public chain from normalized within-repertoire ranks of inferred template counts. A later analysis computed generation probabilities with a VDJ recombination model fitted to out-of-frame rearrangements, and checked the results against IGoR. A later analysis scored TCR-TCR, TCR-HLA and TCR-CMV co-occurrence with hypergeometric tests, applying a repertoire-size bias correction to TCR pairs. A later analysis estimated false discovery rates by permuting HLA or CMV assignments 20 times. In a later analysis, co-occurring TCRs were grouped using DBSCAN, with TCRdist sequence similarity added in when clustering inside HLA-allele-positive subsets. Repertoires with fewer than 30,000 or more than 120,000 public chains, plus five repertoires with anomalous nucleotide sharing, were excluded from co-occurrence clustering. Here the immuneACCESS table is served through TCRdb, limited to in-frame sequences with V and J called. Missing clones are a known gap in these copies; in checked studies unresolved V genes cover under half, and the rest lacks a known reason. V, J and clone size were drawn from that table, and D and trimming were deduced from the DNA. This sample is represented by over 100,000 clones; roughly four fifths of them were singletons. 3.3% of the sample goes to the ten largest clones.

Sequencing was done on a sample of PBMCs. The source of this sequence is a woman aged 25 to 39 in good health and CMV-seropositive.

The CDR3 protein is CASSRGGTIYNEQFF. The sequenced DNA: TGTGCCAGCAGCCGTGGGGGGACCATCTACAATGAGCAGTTCTTC. The chain is assembled from TRBV4-2 and TRBJ2-1; TRBD2 is a weak D gene call, 6 bases matching. Via the germline V gene, CDR1 is LGHNA and CDR2 YNFKEQ. V is shortened by 4 bases, J by 3 bases, and the region joining them spans 13 bases. The CDR3 numbers 15 residues from cysteine through phenylalanine. Solely the CDR3 DNA is kept, with 45 bases framed from the first base.